Listed below are T cell receptor beta chains from one sample, sequenced in a study of CD8 T cells in ankylosing spondylitis. Each CDR3 protein is one row after TCRdb ran MiXCR on the 5' RACE reads. This sample carries 210,000 or so distinct CDR3 sequences, over 7% of them seen once, and the ten largest clones take 4% to 5.5%. Specimen: blood, either unsorted or a sorted T cell fraction (not recorded which). Receptors originate from a female donor with ankylosing spondylitis or in good health (not recorded which). Both conserved end residues are part of each CDR3. The D gene is left open where the match is weak. The size of a clone is reported for some rows only, either as once, few or many, or as a class for expanded clones.

j_gene: TRBJ2-1; v_gene: TRBV24-1; abundance: many; d_gene: TRBD2; CDR3aa: CATSASGSYNEQFF; CDR3nt: TGTGCCACCAGTGCTAGCGGTTCCTACAATGAGCAGTTCTTC
j_gene: TRBJ2-6; v_gene: TRBV14; abundance: many; d_gene: TRBD1; CDR3aa: CASSQERGRGTGKRWANVLTF; CDR3nt: TGTGCCAGCAGCCAAGAAAGGGGAAGGGGGACAGGGAAACGGTGGGCCAACGTCCTGACTTTC
j_gene: TRBJ2-1; v_gene: TRBV9; abundance: many; d_gene: -; CDR3aa: CASSAYWDEQFF; CDR3nt: TGTGCCAGCAGCGCCTATTGGGACGAGCAGTTCTTC
j_gene: TRBJ2-3; v_gene: TRBV11-2; abundance: -; d_gene: -; CDR3aa: CASSFTARVAADTQYF; CDR3nt: TGTGCCAGCAGCTTTACGGCCCGGGTAGCAGCAGATACGCAGTATTTT
j_gene: TRBJ2-1; v_gene: TRBV29-1; abundance: few; d_gene: -; CDR3aa: CSVDTGEAYNEQFF; CDR3nt: TGCAGCGTTGACACGGGAGAGGCCTACAATGAGCAGTTCTTC
j_gene: TRBJ1-2; v_gene: TRBV5-1; abundance: many; d_gene: -; CDR3aa: CASSSSGGEYGYTF; CDR3nt: TGCGCCAGCAGCTCGAGCGGGGGAGAATATGGTTACACCTTC
j_gene: TRBJ1-4; v_gene: TRBV12-3/TRBV12-4; abundance: many; d_gene: -; CDR3aa: CASSPPGGRLSEKLFF; CDR3nt: TGTGCCAGCAGCCCCCCGGGAGGACGGTTAAGTGAAAAACTGTTTTTT
j_gene: TRBJ2-5; v_gene: TRBV24-1; abundance: few; d_gene: TRBD2; CDR3aa: CATSLGGSEGQETQYF; CDR3nt: TGTGCCACCAGTTTGGGAGGGTCGGAGGGGCAAGAGACCCAGTACTTC
j_gene: TRBJ2-5; v_gene: TRBV20-1; abundance: many; d_gene: -; CDR3aa: CSARDKGGIRGWQETQYF; CDR3nt: TGCAGTGCTAGAGATAAAGGAGGGATTAGGGGGTGGCAAGAGACCCAGTACTTC
j_gene: TRBJ2-7; v_gene: TRBV20-1; abundance: many; d_gene: TRBD1; CDR3aa: CSATYRGPSYEQYF; CDR3nt: TGCAGTGCTACCTACAGGGGGCCTTCCTACGAGCAGTACTTC
j_gene: TRBJ1-1; v_gene: TRBV27; abundance: -; d_gene: -; CDR3aa: CASSSLAGLGPEAFF; CDR3nt: TGTGCCAGCAGTTCCCTGGCCGGCCTAGGACCTGAAGCTTTCTTT
j_gene: TRBJ2-7; v_gene: TRBV7-2; abundance: few; d_gene: TRBD2; CDR3aa: CASSSGLAYTYEQYF; CDR3nt: TGTGCCAGCAGCTCGGGACTAGCGTATACCTACGAGCAGTACTTC
j_gene: TRBJ2-6; v_gene: TRBV18; abundance: -; d_gene: -; CDR3aa: CASSPKVSGANVLTF; CDR3nt: TGTGCCAGCTCACCAAAGGTCTCTGGGGCCAACGTCCTGACTTTC
j_gene: TRBJ2-1; v_gene: TRBV2; abundance: -; d_gene: -; CDR3aa: CASSEEILNEQFF; CDR3nt: TGTGCCAGCAGTGAAGAGATATTAAATGAGCAGTTCTTC
j_gene: TRBJ1-6; v_gene: TRBV28; abundance: -; d_gene: -; CDR3aa: CASSSGLGGRYNSPLHF; CDR3nt: TGTGCCAGCAGTTCGGGGTTGGGGGGCCGGTATAATTCACCCCTCCACTTT
j_gene: TRBJ2-5; v_gene: TRBV5-1; abundance: many; d_gene: -; CDR3aa: CASSRQSGQETQYF; CDR3nt: TGCGCCAGCAGCCGCCAGAGCGGCCAAGAGACCCAGTACTTC
j_gene: TRBJ1-6; v_gene: TRBV11-2; abundance: few; d_gene: -; CDR3aa: CASSLDIGGRNSPLHF; CDR3nt: TGTGCCAGCAGCTTAGATATCGGGGGACGCAATTCACCCCTCCACTTT
j_gene: TRBJ2-1; v_gene: TRBV7-8; abundance: -; d_gene: -; CDR3aa: CASSPPAFNNEQFF; CDR3nt: TGTGCCAGCAGCCCGCCAGCCTTTAACAATGAGCAGTTCTTC
j_gene: TRBJ2-7; v_gene: TRBV12-3/TRBV12-4; abundance: many; d_gene: TRBD1; CDR3aa: CASSTQGQVLYEQYF; CDR3nt: TGTGCCAGCAGCACCCAGGGACAGGTTTTGTACGAGCAGTACTTC
j_gene: TRBJ2-1; v_gene: TRBV18; abundance: many; d_gene: TRBD2; CDR3aa: CASSPRRAGDHNEQFF; CDR3nt: TGTGCCAGCTCACCAAGGAGAGCGGGAGATCATAATGAGCAGTTCTTC
j_gene: TRBJ1-2; v_gene: TRBV20-1; abundance: many; d_gene: -; CDR3aa: CSAREARYGYTF; CDR3nt: TGCAGTGCTAGAGAAGCACGATATGGCTACACCTTC
j_gene: TRBJ2-3; v_gene: TRBV29-1; abundance: many; d_gene: -; CDR3aa: CSVQPVDTQYF; CDR3nt: TGCAGCGTTCAACCAGTGGATACGCAGTATTTT
j_gene: TRBJ2-7; v_gene: TRBV4-3; abundance: many; d_gene: -; CDR3aa: CASSQESTGYEQYF; CDR3nt: TGCGCCAGCAGCCAAGAATCGACAGGCTACGAGCAGTACTTC
j_gene: TRBJ1-2; v_gene: TRBV4-3; abundance: many; d_gene: -; CDR3aa: CASSQDRGFRGYTF; CDR3nt: TGCGCCAGCAGCCAAGATCGAGGTTTCCGTGGCTACACCTTC
j_gene: TRBJ2-5; v_gene: TRBV7-9; abundance: -; d_gene: TRBD1; CDR3aa: CASSLTGGRKETQYF; CDR3nt: TGTGCCAGCAGCTTGACAGGGGGCAGGAAGGAGACCCAGTACTTC
j_gene: TRBJ2-3; v_gene: TRBV7-9; abundance: -; d_gene: -; CDR3aa: CASSRIGPPDTQYF; CDR3nt: TGTGCCAGCAGCCGGATTGGGCCGCCAGATACGCAGTATTTT
j_gene: TRBJ1-2; v_gene: TRBV6-5; abundance: many; d_gene: -; CDR3aa: CASSYSRRLDSYGYTF; CDR3nt: TGTGCCAGCAGTTACTCCCGGAGACTAGACTCCTATGGCTACACCTTC
j_gene: TRBJ2-2; v_gene: TRBV6-6; abundance: many; d_gene: -; CDR3aa: CASTLNTGELFF; CDR3nt: TGTGCCAGCACTCTGAACACCGGGGAGCTGTTTTTT
j_gene: TRBJ2-1; v_gene: TRBV7-8; abundance: -; d_gene: TRBD1; CDR3aa: CASSLRRTGDYNEQFF; CDR3nt: TGTGCCAGCAGCCTCCGCCGGACAGGGGATTACAATGAGCAGTTCTTC
j_gene: TRBJ2-2; v_gene: TRBV7-6; abundance: few; d_gene: -; CDR3aa: CASTPPGGKANTGELFF; CDR3nt: TGTGCCAGCACCCCTCCCGGCGGGAAGGCTAACACCGGGGAGCTGTTTTTT
j_gene: TRBJ2-2; v_gene: TRBV2; abundance: -; d_gene: TRBD2; CDR3aa: CAFSRTSGRALGTGELFF; CDR3nt: TGTGCCTTCAGTCGGACTAGCGGGAGGGCCCTCGGGACCGGGGAGCTGTTTTTT
j_gene: TRBJ1-1; v_gene: TRBV6-1; abundance: many; d_gene: -; CDR3aa: CASTSLLNTEAFF; CDR3nt: TGTGCCAGCACTAGCTTGCTGAACACTGAAGCTTTCTTT
j_gene: TRBJ2-3; v_gene: TRBV10-3; abundance: many; d_gene: -; CDR3aa: CAIAQSTDTQYF; CDR3nt: TGTGCCATCGCCCAAAGCACAGATACGCAGTATTTT
j_gene: TRBJ2-1; v_gene: TRBV4-3; abundance: few; d_gene: -; CDR3aa: CASSRVLGGTYNEQFF; CDR3nt: TGCGCCAGCAGCCGGGTCTTGGGGGGCACCTACAATGAGCAGTTCTTC
j_gene: TRBJ2-1; v_gene: TRBV15; abundance: many; d_gene: -; CDR3aa: CATRKGTFNEQFF; CDR3nt: TGTGCCACCAGGAAGGGGACTTTCAATGAGCAGTTCTTC
j_gene: TRBJ1-5; v_gene: TRBV10-3; abundance: many; d_gene: -; CDR3aa: CAISESAGLSNQPQHF; CDR3nt: TGTGCCATCAGTGAGTCGGCGGGACTTAGCAATCAGCCCCAGCATTTT
j_gene: TRBJ2-7; v_gene: TRBV7-2; abundance: few; d_gene: -; CDR3aa: CASSLSVAREQYF; CDR3nt: TGTGCCAGCAGCTTATCTGTAGCGAGGGAGCAGTACTTC
j_gene: TRBJ2-2; v_gene: TRBV11-2; abundance: many; d_gene: -; CDR3aa: CAISVANTGELFF; CDR3nt: TGTGCTATCTCGGTCGCGAACACCGGGGAGCTGTTTTTT
j_gene: TRBJ1-4; v_gene: TRBV6-6; abundance: many; d_gene: -; CDR3aa: CASSYRDYEKLFF; CDR3nt: TGTGCCAGCAGTTATAGGGATTATGAAAAACTGTTTTTT
j_gene: TRBJ2-1; v_gene: TRBV7-9; abundance: many; d_gene: TRBD2; CDR3aa: CASSRLASHNEQFF; CDR3nt: TGTGCCAGCAGCCGACTAGCGTCCCACAATGAGCAGTTCTTC
j_gene: TRBJ2-3; v_gene: TRBV4-1; abundance: many; d_gene: TRBD2; CDR3aa: CASSQDRGAWGVTSGRTDTQYF; CDR3nt: TGCGCCAGCAGCCAAGATCGGGGTGCGTGGGGGGTGACTAGCGGGAGAACAGATACGCAGTATTTT
j_gene: TRBJ2-2; v_gene: TRBV2; abundance: many; d_gene: TRBD2; CDR3aa: CASKREVWNTGELFF; CDR3nt: TGTGCCAGCAAGCGGGAGGTTTGGAACACCGGGGAGCTGTTTTTT
j_gene: TRBJ2-2; v_gene: TRBV15; abundance: many; d_gene: -; CDR3aa: CATSRGINTGELFF; CDR3nt: TGTGCCACCAGCAGAGGGATAAACACCGGGGAGCTGTTTTTT